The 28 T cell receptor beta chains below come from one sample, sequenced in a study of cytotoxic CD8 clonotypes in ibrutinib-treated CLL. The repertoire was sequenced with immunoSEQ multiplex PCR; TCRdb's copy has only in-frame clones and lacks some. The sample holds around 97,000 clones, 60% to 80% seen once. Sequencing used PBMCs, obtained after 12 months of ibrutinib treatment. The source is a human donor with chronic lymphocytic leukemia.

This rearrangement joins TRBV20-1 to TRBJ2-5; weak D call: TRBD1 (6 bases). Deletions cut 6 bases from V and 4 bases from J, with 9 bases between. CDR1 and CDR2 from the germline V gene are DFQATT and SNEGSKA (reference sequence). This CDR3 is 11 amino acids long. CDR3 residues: CSAHRVETQYF. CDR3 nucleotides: TGCAGTGCGCACAGGGTAGAGACCCAGTACTTC.

This chain's CDR3 is CASRDGGNTEAFF. CDR3 sequence (DNA): TGTGCCAGCAGGGACGGAGGGAACACTGAAGCTTTCTTT. The gene calls are TRBV2 and TRBJ1-1; D uncertain. The CDR3 length is 13 residues. Trimming shortened V by 6 bases and J by 1 base, and 9 bases separated the two germline ends. Germline V gene data show CDR1 as SNHLY and CDR2 as FYNNEI.

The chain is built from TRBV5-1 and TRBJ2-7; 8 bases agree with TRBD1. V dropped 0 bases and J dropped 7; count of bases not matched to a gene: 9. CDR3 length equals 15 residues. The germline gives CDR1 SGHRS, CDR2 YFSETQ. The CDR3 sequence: CASSLGQGTPSEQYF. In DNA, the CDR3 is TGCGCCAGCAGCTTGGGACAGGGGACCCCGTCGGAGCAGTACTTC. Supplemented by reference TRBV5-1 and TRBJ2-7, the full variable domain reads KAGVTQTPRYLIKTRGQQVTLSCSPISGHRSVSWYQQTPGQGLQFLFEYFSETQRNKGNFPGRFSGRQFSNSRSEMNVSTLELGDSALYLCASSLGQGTPSEQYFGPGTRLTVT.

The CDR3 reads CASRTGQVNSNTEAFF. The CDR3 coding sequence is TGCGCCAGCAGGACGGGACAGGTTAATTCAAACACTGAAGCTTTCTTT. This chain links TRBV5-1 with TRBJ1-1; TRBD1 agrees at 8 bases. Germline CDR1 SGHRS, CDR2 YFSETQ. Trimming at V came to 5 bases and at J to 2 bases, leaving 11 bases not matched to a gene. This CDR3 is 16 amino acids long. Complete variable domain (other parts from reference TRBV5-1 and TRBJ1-1): KAGVTQTPRYLIKTRGQQVTLSCSPISGHRSVSWYQQTPGQGLQFLFEYFSETQRNKGNFPGRFSGRQFSNSRSEMNVSTLELGDSALYLCASRTGQVNSNTEAFFGQGTRLTVV.

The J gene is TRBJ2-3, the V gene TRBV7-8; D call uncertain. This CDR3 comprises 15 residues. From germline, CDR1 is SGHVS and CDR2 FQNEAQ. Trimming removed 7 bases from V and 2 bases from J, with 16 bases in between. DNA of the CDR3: TGTGCCAGCACCCCATCCGCCGCCCCCACAGATACGCAGTATTTT. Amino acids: CASTPSAAPTDTQYF.

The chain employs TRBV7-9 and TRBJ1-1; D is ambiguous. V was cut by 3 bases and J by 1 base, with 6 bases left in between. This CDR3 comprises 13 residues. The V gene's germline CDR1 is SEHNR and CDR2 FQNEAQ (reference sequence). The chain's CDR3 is CASSLSQNTEAFF. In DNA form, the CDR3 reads TGTGCCAGCAGCTTGTCACAGAACACTGAAGCTTTCTTT.

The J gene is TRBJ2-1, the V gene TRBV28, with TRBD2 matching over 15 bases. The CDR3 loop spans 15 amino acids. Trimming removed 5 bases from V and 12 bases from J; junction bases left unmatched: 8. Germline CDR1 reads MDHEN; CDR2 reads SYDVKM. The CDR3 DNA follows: TGTGCCAGCAGTGGGCGGACTAGCGGGGGGGCCGGGCAGTTCTTC. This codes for CASSGRTSGGAGQFF.

The CDR3 DNA sequence: TGTGCCAGCTCACCAAGCAGGAACTATGGCTACACCTTC. Translation gives CASSPSRNYGYTF. The chain carries TRBV18 and TRBJ1-2; D gene unclear. V was cut by 2 bases and J by 2 bases, with 6 bases left in between. Germline lookup yields CDR1 KGHSH and CDR2 LQKENI. The CDR3 has 13 amino acids.

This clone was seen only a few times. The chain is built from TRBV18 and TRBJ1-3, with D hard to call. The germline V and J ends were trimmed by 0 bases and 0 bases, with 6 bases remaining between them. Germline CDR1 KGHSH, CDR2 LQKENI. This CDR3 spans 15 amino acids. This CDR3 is CASSPPTSSGNTIYF. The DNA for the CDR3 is TGTGCCAGCTCACCACCGACGAGCTCTGGAAACACCATATATTTT.

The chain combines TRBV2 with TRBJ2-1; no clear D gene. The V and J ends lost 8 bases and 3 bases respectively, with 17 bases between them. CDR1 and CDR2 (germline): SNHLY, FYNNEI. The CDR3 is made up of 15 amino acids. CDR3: CASAGGQSNYNEQFF. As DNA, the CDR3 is TGTGCCAGCGCTGGCGGCCAATCTAACTACAATGAGCAGTTCTTC. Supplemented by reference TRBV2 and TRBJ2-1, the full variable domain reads EPEVTQTPSHQVTQMGQEVILRCVPISNHLYFYWYRQILGQKVEFLVSFYNNEISEKSEIFDDQFSVERPDGSNFTLKIRSTKLEDSAMYFCASAGGQSNYNEQFFGPGTRLTVL.

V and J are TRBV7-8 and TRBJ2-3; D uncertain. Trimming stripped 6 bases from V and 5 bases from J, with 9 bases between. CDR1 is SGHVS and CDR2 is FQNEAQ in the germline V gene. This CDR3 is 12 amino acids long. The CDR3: CASSGQRDTQYF. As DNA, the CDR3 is TGTGCCAGCAGTGGCCAGCGAGATACGCAGTATTTT.

The CDR3 reads CASSPREGRETQYF. DNA of the CDR3: TGTGCCAGCTCACCACGAGAGGGCCGAGAGACCCAGTACTTC. The genes are TRBV18 and TRBJ2-5, with D perhaps matching TRBD2 (5 bases). The CDR3 totals 14 residues. Germline values: CDR1 KGHSH, CDR2 LQKENI. V dropped 1 base and J dropped 4 bases, with 10 bases sitting between them.

The CDR3 sequence is CASSAGDESSYNSPLHF. CDR3 bases: TGTGCCAGCAGTGCCGGGGACGAGAGCTCCTATAATTCACCCCTCCACTTT. V usage is TRBV6-1 and J usage is TRBJ1-6; D is perhaps TRBD1 (5 bases). The germline V and J ends were trimmed by 4 bases and 0 bases, with 13 bases remaining between them. This CDR3 spans 17 amino acids. CDR1 and CDR2 (germline): MNHNS, SASEGT.

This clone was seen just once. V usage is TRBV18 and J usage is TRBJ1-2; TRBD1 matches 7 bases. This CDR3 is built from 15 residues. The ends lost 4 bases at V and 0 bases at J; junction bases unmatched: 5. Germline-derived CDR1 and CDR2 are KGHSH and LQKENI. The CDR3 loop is CASSLDRAPNYGYTF. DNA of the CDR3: TGTGCCAGCTCACTCGACAGGGCCCCTAACTATGGCTACACCTTC.

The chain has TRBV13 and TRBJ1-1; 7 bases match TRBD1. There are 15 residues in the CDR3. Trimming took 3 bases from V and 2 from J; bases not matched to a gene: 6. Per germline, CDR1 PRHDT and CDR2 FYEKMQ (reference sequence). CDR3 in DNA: TGTGCCAGCAGCTTCCCGGGACAGAGAAACACTGAAGCTTTCTTT. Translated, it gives CASSFPGQRNTEAFF.

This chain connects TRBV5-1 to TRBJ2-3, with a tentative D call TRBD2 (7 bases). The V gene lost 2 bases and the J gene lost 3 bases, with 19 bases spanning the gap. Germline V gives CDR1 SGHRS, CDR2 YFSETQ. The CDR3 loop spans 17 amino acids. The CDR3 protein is CASSLERGGTGTDTQYF. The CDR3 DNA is TGCGCCAGCAGCTTAGAAAGGGGGGGCACGGGAACAGATACGCAGTATTTT.

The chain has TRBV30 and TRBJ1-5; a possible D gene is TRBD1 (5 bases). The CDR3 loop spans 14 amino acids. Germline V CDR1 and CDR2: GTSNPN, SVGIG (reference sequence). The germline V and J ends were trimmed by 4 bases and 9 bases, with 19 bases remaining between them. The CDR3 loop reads CAWKANSGGGPQHF. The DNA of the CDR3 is TGTGCCTGGAAGGCCAACAGCGGGGGGGGGCCCCAGCATTTT.

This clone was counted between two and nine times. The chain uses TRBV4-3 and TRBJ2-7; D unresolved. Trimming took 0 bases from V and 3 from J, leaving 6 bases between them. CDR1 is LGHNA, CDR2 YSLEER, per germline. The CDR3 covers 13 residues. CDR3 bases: TGCGCCAGCAGCCAAGATTTAATCTACGAGCAGTACTTC. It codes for CASSQDLIYEQYF.

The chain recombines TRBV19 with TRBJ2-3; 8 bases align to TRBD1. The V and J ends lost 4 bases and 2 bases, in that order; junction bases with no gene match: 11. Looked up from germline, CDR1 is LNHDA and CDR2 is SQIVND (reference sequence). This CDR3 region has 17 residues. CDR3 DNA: TGTGCCAGTAGTAACCACGGACAGGGCCAAACCACAGATACGCAGTATTTT. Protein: CASSNHGQGQTTDTQYF.

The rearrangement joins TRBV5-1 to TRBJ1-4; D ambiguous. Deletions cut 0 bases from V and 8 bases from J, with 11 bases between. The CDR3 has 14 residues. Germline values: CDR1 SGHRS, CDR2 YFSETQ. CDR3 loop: CASSLAVGSEKLFF. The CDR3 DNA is TGCGCCAGCAGCTTGGCCGTGGGGTCCGAAAAACTGTTTTTT.

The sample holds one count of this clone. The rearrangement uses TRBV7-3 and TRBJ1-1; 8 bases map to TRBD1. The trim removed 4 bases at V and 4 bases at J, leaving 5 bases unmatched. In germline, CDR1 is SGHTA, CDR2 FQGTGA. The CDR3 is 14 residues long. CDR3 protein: CASSSQGGGTEAFF. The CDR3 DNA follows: TGTGCCAGCAGCTCACAGGGGGGCGGCACTGAAGCTTTCTTT.

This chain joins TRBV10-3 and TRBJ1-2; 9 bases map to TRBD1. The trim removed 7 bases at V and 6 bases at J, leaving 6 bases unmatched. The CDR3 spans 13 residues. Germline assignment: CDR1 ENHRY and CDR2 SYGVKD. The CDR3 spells CAITQQGADGYTF. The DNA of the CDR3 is TGTGCCATCACCCAACAGGGGGCAGATGGCTACACCTTC.

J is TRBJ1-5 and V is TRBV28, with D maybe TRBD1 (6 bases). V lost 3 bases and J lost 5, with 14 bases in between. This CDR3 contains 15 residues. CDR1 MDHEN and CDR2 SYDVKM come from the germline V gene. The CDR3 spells CASSLVGQGYQPQHF. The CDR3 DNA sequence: TGTGCCAGCAGTTTGGTGGGCCAGGGGTATCAGCCCCAGCATTTT.

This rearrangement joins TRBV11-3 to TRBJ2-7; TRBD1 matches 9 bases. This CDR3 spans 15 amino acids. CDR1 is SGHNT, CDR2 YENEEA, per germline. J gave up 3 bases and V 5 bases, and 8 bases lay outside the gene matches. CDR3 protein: CASSPGQGRDYEQYF. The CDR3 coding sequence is TGTGCCAGCAGCCCTGGACAGGGGAGGGACTACGAGCAGTACTTC.

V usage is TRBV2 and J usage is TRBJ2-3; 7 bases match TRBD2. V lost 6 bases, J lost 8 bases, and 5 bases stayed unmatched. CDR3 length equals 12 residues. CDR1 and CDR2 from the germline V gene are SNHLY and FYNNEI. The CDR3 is CASRTSLGTQYF. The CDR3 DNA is TGTGCCAGCAGGACTAGCCTAGGTACGCAGTATTTT.

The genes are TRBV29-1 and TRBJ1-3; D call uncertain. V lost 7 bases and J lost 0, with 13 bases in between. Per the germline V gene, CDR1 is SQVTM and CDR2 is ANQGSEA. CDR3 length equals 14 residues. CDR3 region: CSASFEDSGNTIYF. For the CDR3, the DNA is TGCAGCGCAAGTTTCGAGGACTCTGGAAACACCATATATTTT.

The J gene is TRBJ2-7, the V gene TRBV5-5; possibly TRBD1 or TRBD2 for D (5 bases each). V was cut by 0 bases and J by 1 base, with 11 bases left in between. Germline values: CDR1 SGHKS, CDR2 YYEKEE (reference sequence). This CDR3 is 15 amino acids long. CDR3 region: CASSLAGTASYEQYF. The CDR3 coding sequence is TGTGCCAGCAGCTTGGCTGGGACGGCTTCCTACGAGCAGTACTTC. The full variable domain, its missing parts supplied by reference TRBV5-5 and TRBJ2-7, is DAGVTQSPTHLIKTRGQQVTLRCSPISGHKSVSWYQQVLGQGPQFIFQYYEKEERGRGNFPDRFSARQFPNYSSELNVNALLLGDSALYLCASSLAGTASYEQYFGPGTRLTVT.

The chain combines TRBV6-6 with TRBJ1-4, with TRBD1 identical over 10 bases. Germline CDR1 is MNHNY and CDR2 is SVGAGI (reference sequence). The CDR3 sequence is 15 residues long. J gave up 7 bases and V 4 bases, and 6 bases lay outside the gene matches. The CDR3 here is CASSSSGQGTEKLFF. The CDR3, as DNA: TGTGCCAGCAGTTCCTCGGGACAGGGGACTGAAAAACTGTTTTTT.